These 13 T cell receptor beta chains share one sample of origin, sequenced in a study of T cells in Graves' hyperthyroidism and ophthalmopathy. Using RNA transcripts as the source, TCR beta CDR3 regions were amplified. HTBI primers drove first-round RT-PCR of the TCR CDR3. TCRdb reprocessed the multiplex PCR reads with MiXCR, giving one entry per CDR3 protein. The sample contains roughly 740,000 distinct CDR3 sequences, about a sixth of which appear only once. What was sequenced was blood. The source is a man between 18 and 35 years old with Graves' hyperthyroidism.

In its sample, this clonotype was seen many times. The chain couples TRBV2 to TRBJ1-2; 8 bases are shared with TRBD1. This CDR3 is 15 amino acids long. V gave up 6 bases and J gave up 3 bases; unmatched junction bases: 9. Germline V gene data show CDR1 as SNHLY and CDR2 as FYNNEI. The CDR3 protein is CASSQGAGGHYGYTF. The CDR3 bases are TGTGCCAGCAGCCAGGGGGCAGGGGGACACTATGGCTACACCTTC.

This clonotype was seen many times. The chain carries TRBV18 and TRBJ2-5; the D gene is possibly TRBD1 (5 bases). CDR3 length: 15 residues. V was clipped by 3 bases and J by 1 base, with 12 bases between them. Germline values: CDR1 KGHSH, CDR2 LQKENI. CDR3 sequence: CASSPSDRPQETQYF. Written as DNA, the CDR3 is TGTGCCAGCTCACCCTCCGACAGACCCCAAGAGACCCAGTACTTC. The full variable domain, rest sourced from reference TRBV18 and TRBJ2-5, is NAGVMQNPRHLVRRRGQEARLRCSPMKGHSHVYWYRQLPEEGLKFMVYLQKENIIDESGMPKERFSAEFPKEGPSILRIQQVVRGDSAAYFCASSPSDRPQETQYFGPGTRLLVL.

A few counts support this clonotype. The chain is built from TRBV6-2 or TRBV6-3 and TRBJ2-4; TRBD2 matches at 15 bases. This CDR3 contains 19 residues. Germline CDR1 is MNHEY and CDR2 is SVGEGT. With V trimmed by 5 bases and J by 0 bases, 8 bases remained unmatched. CDR3 nucleotide sequence: TGTGCCAGCAGTCGGGGACTAGCGGGAGGAGTGAAAGCCAAAAACATTCAGTACTTC. It translates to CASSRGLAGGVKAKNIQYF.

In this sample, this clonotype turned up many times. The rearrangement uses TRBV2 and TRBJ2-1; a weak D match, TRBD2 (5 bases). CDR3 length: 12 residues. Trimming removed 6 bases at V and 9 bases at J, with 12 bases between. The germline CDR1 and CDR2 sequences are SNHLY and FYNNEI. The chain's CDR3 is CASSYARGEQFF. The CDR3 region has the DNA TGTGCCAGCAGCTACGCCCGGGGTGAGCAGTTCTTC.

This chain joins TRBV6-5 and TRBJ2-1, with a weak D call TRBD1 (5 bases). The CDR3 length is 11 residues. V was cut by 2 bases and J by 13 bases, with 9 bases left in between. CDR1 and CDR2 (germline): MNHEY, SVGAGI. The CDR3 protein is CASSYGQGQFF. For the CDR3, the DNA is TGTGCCAGCAGTTACGGCCAGGGCCAGTTCTTC.

This clonotype was seen at least ten times. CDR3 nucleotides: TGCAGTGCCGAACAGGGGGGAAGGAATGAGCAGTTCTTC. It specifies CSAEQGGRNEQFF. The rearrangement uses TRBV20-1 and TRBJ2-1; 8 nucleotides line up with TRBD1. This CDR3 has 13 residues. With 6 bases clipped from V and 7 bases from J, the junction kept 8 bases outside the gene matches. Germline V lookup: CDR1 DFQATT, CDR2 SNEGSKA (reference sequence).

This clonotype has ten or more counts. Here the CDR3 DNA reads TGTGCCAGCAGTGTTTGGGATTGGGACAGGAGGGGCTACACCTTC. It codes for CASSVWDWDRRGYTF. This chain joins TRBV28 and TRBJ1-2; TRBD1 aligns across 8 bases. This CDR3 is 15 amino acids long. CDR1 MDHEN and CDR2 SYDVKM come from the germline V gene. With V trimmed by 5 bases and J by 8 bases, 13 bases remained unmatched.

This clonotype was seen only a few times. J is TRBJ1-3 and V is TRBV30; a possible D gene is TRBD1 (5 bases). Germline assignment: CDR1 GTSNPN and CDR2 SVGIG (reference sequence). This CDR3 region has 14 residues. CDR3 amino acids: CAHAPETAGNTIYF. The DNA for the CDR3 is TGTGCTCACGCCCCGGAGACAGCTGGAAACACCATATATTTT.

The rearrangement joins TRBV27 to TRBJ1-1, with D tentatively TRBD1 (5 bases). The germline V and J ends were trimmed by 4 bases and 11 bases, with 11 bases remaining between them. The CDR3 is made up of 11 amino acids. Germline V lookup: CDR1 MNHEY, CDR2 SMNVEV (reference sequence). The CDR3 nucleotides read TGTGCCAGCAGTTCCGGGGGGACGGCTTTCTTT. This sequence encodes CASSSGGTAFF.

This clonotype showed up just a few times. A read error may be the cause here, since a much bigger clone is one base away. The rearrangement joins TRBV30 to TRBJ2-2, with D possibly called TRBD1 or TRBD2 (5 bases each). Germline V gene lookup returns CDR1 GTSNPN and CDR2 SVGIG (reference sequence). There are 12 residues in the CDR3. V dropped 5 bases and J dropped 8 bases, with 12 bases sitting between them. The CDR3 spells CAWRGFSGELFF. CDR3 nucleotide sequence: TGTGCCTGGCGGGGCTTCAGTGGGGAGCTGTTTTTT. The variable domain in full, completed from reference TRBV30 and TRBJ2-2, reads SQTIHQWPATLVQPVGSPLSLECTVEGTSNPNLYWYRQAAGRGLQLLFYSVGIGQISSEVPQNLSASRPQDRQFILSSKKLLLSDSGFYLCAWRGFSGELFFGEGSRLTVL.

This clonotype was counted only a few times. V gene TRBV7-3 combines with J gene TRBJ2-1; 9 bases are a match to TRBD2. V gave up 1 base and J gave up 7 bases; unmatched junction bases: 5. The length of the CDR3 is 15 residues. Germline lookup yields CDR1 SGHTA and CDR2 FQGTGA. The CDR3: CASSLRREGLNEQFF. The CDR3 nucleotides read TGTGCCAGCAGCTTAAGGCGGGAGGGCCTAAATGAGCAGTTCTTC.

A remark on this clonotype: Relative to the germline gene, one junction end is altered; a read error may explain this. V and J are TRBV7-8 and TRBJ1-2; D might be TRBD1 (5 bases). CDR3 length equals 15 residues. CDR1 is SGHVS and CDR2 is FQNEAQ in the germline V gene. CDR3 nucleotide sequence: TGTGCCGGCAGCTTAGGAACCACGGGGGATATCGTCTACACCTTC. Residues: CAGSLGTTGDIVYTF.

The chain combines TRBV12-3 or TRBV12-4 with TRBJ2-2, with 8 positions matching TRBD1. V was pared by 5 bases and J by 3 bases, with 8 bases of the junction left unmatched. The CDR3 is 16 amino acids. Here the CDR3 DNA reads TGTGCCAGCAGTCCCGGGACAGGAGGCGACACCGGGGAGCTGTTTTTT. Translated: CASSPGTGGDTGELFF.